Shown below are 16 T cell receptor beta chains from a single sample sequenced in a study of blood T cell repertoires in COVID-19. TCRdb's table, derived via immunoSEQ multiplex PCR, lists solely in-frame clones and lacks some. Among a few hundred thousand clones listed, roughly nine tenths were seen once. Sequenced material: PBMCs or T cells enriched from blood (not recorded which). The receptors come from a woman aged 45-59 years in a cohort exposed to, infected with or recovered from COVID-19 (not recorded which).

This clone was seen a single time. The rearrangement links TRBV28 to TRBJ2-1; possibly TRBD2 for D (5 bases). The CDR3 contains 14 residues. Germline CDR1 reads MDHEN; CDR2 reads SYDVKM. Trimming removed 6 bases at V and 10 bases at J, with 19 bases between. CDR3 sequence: CASRRGSLQREQFF. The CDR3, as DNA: TGTGCCAGCAGACGGGGTTCCTTGCAACGGGAGCAGTTCTTC.

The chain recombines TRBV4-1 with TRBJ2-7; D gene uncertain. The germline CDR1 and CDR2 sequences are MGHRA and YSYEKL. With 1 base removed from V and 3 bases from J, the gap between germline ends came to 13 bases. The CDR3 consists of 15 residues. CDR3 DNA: TGCGCCAGCAGCCAAGGGTGGCAGGAATTCTACGAGCAGTACTTC. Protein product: CASSQGWQEFYEQYF.

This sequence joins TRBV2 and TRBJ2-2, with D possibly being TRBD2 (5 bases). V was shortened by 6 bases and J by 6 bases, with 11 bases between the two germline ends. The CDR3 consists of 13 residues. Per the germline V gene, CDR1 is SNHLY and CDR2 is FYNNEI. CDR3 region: CASRVGLSGELFF. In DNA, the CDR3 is TGTGCCAGCAGGGTTGGACTGTCCGGGGAGCTGTTTTTT.

The chain's CDR3 is CSVEDRRRSHNEQFF. In DNA form, the CDR3 reads TGCAGCGTTGAAGATCGGAGGCGATCCCACAATGAGCAGTTCTTC. The rearrangement links TRBV29-1 to TRBJ2-1, with a possible D match to TRBD2 (5 bases). Germline CDR1 SQVTM, CDR2 ANQGSEA. The CDR3 consists of 15 residues. Trimming took off 0 bases at V and 5 bases at J, with 14 bases between the two ends.

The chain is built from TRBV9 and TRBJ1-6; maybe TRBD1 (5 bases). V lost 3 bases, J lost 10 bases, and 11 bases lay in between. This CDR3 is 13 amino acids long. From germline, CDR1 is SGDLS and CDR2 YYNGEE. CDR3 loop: CASSGQAGSPLHF. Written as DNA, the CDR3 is TGTGCCAGCAGCGGTCAAGCAGGGTCACCCCTCCACTTT. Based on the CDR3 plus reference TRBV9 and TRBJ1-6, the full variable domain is DSGVTQTPKHLITATGQRVTLRCSPRSGDLSVYWYQQSLDQGLQFLIQYYNGEERAKGNILERFSAQQFPDLHSELNLSSLELGDSALYFCASSGQAGSPLHFGNGTRLTVT.

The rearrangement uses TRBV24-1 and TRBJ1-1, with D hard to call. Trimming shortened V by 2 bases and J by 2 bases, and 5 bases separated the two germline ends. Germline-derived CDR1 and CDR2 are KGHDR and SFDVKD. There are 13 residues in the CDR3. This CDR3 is CATSDYYNTEAFF. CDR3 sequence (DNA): TGTGCCACCAGTGATTATTATAACACTGAAGCTTTCTTT.

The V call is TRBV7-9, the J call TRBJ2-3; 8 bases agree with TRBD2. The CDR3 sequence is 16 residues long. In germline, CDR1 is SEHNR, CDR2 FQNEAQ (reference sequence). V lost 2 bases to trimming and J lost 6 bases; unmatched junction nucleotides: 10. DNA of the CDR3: TGTGCCAGCAGCTTACGGCTAGCGGGCCCAGCGGATACGCAGTATTTT. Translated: CASSLRLAGPADTQYF.

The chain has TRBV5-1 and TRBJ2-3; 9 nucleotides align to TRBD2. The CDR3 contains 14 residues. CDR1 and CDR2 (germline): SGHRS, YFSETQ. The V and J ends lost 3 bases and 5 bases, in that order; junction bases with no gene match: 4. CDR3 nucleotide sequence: TGCGCCAGCAGCTCAAGCGGGGGGCGAGATACGCAGTATTTT. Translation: CASSSSGGRDTQYF.

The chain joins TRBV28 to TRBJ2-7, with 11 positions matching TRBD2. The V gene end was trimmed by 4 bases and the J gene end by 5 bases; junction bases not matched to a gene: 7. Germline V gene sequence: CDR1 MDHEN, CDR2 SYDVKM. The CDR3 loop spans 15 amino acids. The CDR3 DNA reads TGTGCCAGCAGTTCCTTAGCGGGGGGGCAGGACGAGCAGTACTTC. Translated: CASSSLAGGQDEQYF.

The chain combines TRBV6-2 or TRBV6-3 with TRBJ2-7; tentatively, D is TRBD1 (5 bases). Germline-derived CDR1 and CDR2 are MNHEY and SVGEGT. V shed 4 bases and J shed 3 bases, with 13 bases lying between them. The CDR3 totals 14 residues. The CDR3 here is CASSWILGVYEQYF. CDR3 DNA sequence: TGTGCCAGCAGTTGGATCTTAGGGGTCTACGAGCAGTACTTC.

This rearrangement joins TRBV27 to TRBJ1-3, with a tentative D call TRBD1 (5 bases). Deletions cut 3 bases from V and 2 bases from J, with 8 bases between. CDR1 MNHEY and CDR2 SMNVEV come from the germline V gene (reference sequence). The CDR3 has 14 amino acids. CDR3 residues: CASSFVGAGNTIYF. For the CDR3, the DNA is TGTGCCAGCAGTTTTGTAGGGGCTGGAAACACCATATATTTT.

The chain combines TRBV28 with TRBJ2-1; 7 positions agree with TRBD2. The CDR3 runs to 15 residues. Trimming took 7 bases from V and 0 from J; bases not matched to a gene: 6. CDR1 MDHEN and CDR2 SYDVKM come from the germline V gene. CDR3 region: CASKLGGSSYNEQFF. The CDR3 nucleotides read TGTGCCAGCAAACTCGGGGGGTCCTCCTACAATGAGCAGTTCTTC.

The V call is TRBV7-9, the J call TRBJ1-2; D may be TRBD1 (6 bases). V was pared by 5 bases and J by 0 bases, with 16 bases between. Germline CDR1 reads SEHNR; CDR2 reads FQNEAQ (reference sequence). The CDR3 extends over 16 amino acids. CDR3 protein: CASSLPAGTSNYGYTF. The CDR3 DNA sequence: TGTGCCAGCAGCCTTCCAGCCGGGACATCTAACTATGGCTACACCTTC.

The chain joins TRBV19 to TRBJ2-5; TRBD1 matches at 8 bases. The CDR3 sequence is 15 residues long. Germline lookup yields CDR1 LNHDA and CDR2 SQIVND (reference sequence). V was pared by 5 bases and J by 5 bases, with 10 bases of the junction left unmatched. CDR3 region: CASSDGGTGGETQYF. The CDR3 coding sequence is TGTGCCAGTAGTGATGGTGGCACAGGGGGTGAGACCCAGTACTTC.

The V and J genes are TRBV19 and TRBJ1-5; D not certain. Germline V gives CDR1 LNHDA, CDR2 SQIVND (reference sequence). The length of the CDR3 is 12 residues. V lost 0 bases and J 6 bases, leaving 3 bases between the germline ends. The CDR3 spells CASSIERQPQHF. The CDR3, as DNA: TGTGCCAGTAGTATAGAGCGTCAGCCCCAGCATTTT.

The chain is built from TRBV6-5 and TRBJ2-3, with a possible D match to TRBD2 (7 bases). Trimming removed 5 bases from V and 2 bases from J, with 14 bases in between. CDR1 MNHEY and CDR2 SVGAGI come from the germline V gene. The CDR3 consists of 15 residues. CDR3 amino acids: CASSPRGGDTDTQYF. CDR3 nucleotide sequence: TGTGCCAGCAGTCCGAGGGGGGGGGACACAGATACGCAGTATTTT.